This TCR beta chain is from a study of CD8 T cells in Susac syndrome (dated by TCRdb to about 2019). Regarding the research as a whole: Repertoire sequencing was used to test whether CD8+ T cell activation and differentiation in Susac syndrome was antigen driven. The study compared CD8+ T cell repertoire clonality among approximately twelve healthy donors, 14 Susac syndrome patients and some 16 multiple sclerosis patients.

RNA was extracted with the RNeasy kit and about 0.5 to 1 ug was reverse transcribed using random hexamers. The immunoSEQ multiplex PCR assay, which covers 54 Vbeta and 13 Jbeta segments, was used to amplify TCR beta CDR3 regions. PCR amplification bias was corrected using a synthetic template baseline for primer optimization and computational correction. The paper's processing steps were these. Only productive sequences were kept, with reads annotated to V, D and J genes according to IMGT and analyzed in immunoSEQ Analyzer. Clonality was computed as one minus Shannon entropy normalized by log2 of the number of productive unique sequences. For each patient and control, public and private clones were evaluated within the 100 most prevalent clones. Clones were defined as Susac-specific if absent from the healthy and MS cohorts, from some 1,000 published viral clones and from other ImmuneACCESS disease sequences. TCRdb reprocessing: public reads trimmed at Q25 with fastp, clones called with MiXCR, in-frame beta chains kept. Every distinct CDR3 protein forms one entry, paired with its most common genes and DNA. These V and J calls rely on TCRdb rather than the paper's analysis. The sample table lists under 200,000 distinct CDR3 sequences, approximately 96% of them with a count of one. The top ten clonotypes cover 0.15% to 0.2% of the sample.

The CDR3 goes from the cysteine to the phenylalanine over 13 residues. The retained sequence is limited to the CDR3, 39 bases, with the frame set at the first base. Sequences SQVTM (CDR1) and ANQGSEA (CDR2) are obtained from the germline V gene. The trim is 5 bases for V and 3 bases for J, with a gap of 14 bases between the germline ends. Peripheral blood CD8+ and CD4+ T cells from healthy donors, Susac syndrome patients and multiple sclerosis patients were profiled by high-throughput TCR beta sequencing. Treatment-naive patients with stable or active relapsing-remitting disease fulfilling revised McDonald criteria were used as multiple sclerosis controls. Bulk CD8+ and CD4+ T cells were purified by magnetic negative isolation, while CD8+ TEMRA cells were enriched using FACS. Blood was collected in EDTA tubes and processed within 24 hours, with PBMCs isolated through density gradient centrifugation. PBMCs intended for TCR sequencing were cryopreserved in liquid nitrogen and thawed later in a water bath at 37 degrees C. The sorted or isolated CD4+, CD8+ and CD8+ TEMRA cells had a purity of 90% or higher.

In the case of this clonotype: This receptor's antigen is unknown. Within one base of it there is no much larger clone, and no base qualities were kept.

Beyond this particular receptor, the publication reports: The TCR sequencing and HLA analysis was acknowledged to have included a relatively small number of individuals.

The sequence was collected from a human donor with multiple sclerosis. What was sequenced was CD8+ T cells from PBMCs. Recombination connected TRBV29-1 to TRBJ2-7; TRBD1 is a possible D gene, resting on 7 matching bases. The nucleotide sequence is given as TGCAGCGTTTTAGGCGGGACAGACTACGAGCAGTACTTC. Translated, it gives CSVLGGTDYEQYF.